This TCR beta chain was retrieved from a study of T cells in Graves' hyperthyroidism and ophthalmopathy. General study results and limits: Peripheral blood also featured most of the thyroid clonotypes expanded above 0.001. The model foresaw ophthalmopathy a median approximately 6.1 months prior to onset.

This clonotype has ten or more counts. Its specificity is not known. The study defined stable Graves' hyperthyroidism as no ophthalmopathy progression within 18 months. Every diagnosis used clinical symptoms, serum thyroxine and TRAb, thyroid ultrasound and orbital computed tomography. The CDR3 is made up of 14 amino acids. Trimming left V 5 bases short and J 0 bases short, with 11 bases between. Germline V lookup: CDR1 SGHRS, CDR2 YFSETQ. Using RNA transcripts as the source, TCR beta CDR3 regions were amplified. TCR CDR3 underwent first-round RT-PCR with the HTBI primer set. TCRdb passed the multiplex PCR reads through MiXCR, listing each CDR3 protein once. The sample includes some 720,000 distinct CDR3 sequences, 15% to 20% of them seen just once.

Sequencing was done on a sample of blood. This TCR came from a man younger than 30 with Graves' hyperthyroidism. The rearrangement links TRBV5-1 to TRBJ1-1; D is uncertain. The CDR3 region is CASSTQDLNTEAFF. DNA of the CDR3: TGCGCCAGCAGTACCCAGGACCTGAACACTGAAGCTTTCTTT.